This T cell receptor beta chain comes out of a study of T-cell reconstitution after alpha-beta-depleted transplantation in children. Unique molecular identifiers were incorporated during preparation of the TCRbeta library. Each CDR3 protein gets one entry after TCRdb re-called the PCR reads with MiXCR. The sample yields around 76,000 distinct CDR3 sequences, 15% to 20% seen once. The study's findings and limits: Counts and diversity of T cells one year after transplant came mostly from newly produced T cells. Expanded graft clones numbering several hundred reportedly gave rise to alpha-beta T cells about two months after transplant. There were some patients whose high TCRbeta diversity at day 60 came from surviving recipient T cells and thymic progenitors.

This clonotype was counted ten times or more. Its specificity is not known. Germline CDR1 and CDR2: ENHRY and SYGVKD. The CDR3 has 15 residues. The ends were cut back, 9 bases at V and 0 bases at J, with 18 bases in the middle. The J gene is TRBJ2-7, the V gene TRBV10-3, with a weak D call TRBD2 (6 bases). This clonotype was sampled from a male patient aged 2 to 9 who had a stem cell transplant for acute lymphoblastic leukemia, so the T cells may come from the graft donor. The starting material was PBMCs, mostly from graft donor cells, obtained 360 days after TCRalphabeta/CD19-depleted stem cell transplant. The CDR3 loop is CAIGSGSPSSYEQYF. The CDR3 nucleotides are TGTGCCATTGGTTCCGGGAGCCCTAGCTCCTACGAGCAGTACTTC.